This T cell receptor (beta chain) was recovered during a study of shared clonotypes between healthy human individuals. Turning to the study itself: CD4 naive and CD4 memory each took three plates per donor, while CD8 naive took two and CD8 memory one.

The V gene's germline CDR1 is SEHNR and CDR2 FQNEAQ (reference sequence). This CDR3 comprises 12 residues. Trimming removed 1 base from V and 14 bases from J; junction bases left unmatched: 0. Naive CD8 cells lacked CD45RO, underwent positive selection for CCR7 and left out terminally differentiated effector memory CD45RA+ cells. Points from the study as a whole: Estimated clonotype richness was generally higher in naive than memory subsets. Represented diversity, genetic and exposure-history alike, was limited by few donors.

Deep-level running was used for the assay. Generated by immunoSEQ multiplex PCR, the TCRdb table keeps only in-frame clones and is missing some. This sample has about 1.9 million clones, with about 93% found just once. Worth noting for this clone: Antigen unknown.

This receptor was obtained from a man between 18 and 35 years old in good health. Some clones in this sample may be carry-over from other donors' samples. Material: naive CD8+ T cells from PBMCs. The chain uses TRBV7-9 and TRBJ1-6, with 9 bases fitting TRBD1. The CDR3 loop is CASSLGDRALHF. CDR3 sequence (DNA): TGTGCCAGCAGCTTAGGGGACAGGGCCCTCCACTTT.